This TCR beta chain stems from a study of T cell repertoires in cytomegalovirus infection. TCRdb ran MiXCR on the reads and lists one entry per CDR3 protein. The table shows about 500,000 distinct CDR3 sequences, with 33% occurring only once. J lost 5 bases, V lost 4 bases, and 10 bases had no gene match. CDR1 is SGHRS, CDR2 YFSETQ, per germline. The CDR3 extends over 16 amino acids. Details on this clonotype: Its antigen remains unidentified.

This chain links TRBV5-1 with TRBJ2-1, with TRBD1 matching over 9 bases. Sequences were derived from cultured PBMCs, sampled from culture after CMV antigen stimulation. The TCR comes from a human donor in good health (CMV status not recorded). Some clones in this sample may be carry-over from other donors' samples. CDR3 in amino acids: CASSPTGGNVNNEQFF. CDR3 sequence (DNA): TGCGCCAGCAGCCCAACAGGGGGCAACGTCAACAATGAGCAGTTCTTC.